Below are 26 T cell receptor beta chains sequenced from a single sample in a study of cytomegalovirus exposure and HLA in healthy donors. 13 Jbeta primers and 60 Vbeta primers were used for the PCR. Some clones are missing from TCRdb's copy, which holds only in-frame ones; the method was immunoSEQ multiplex PCR. The repertoire has 65,000 to 85,000 clones, over 60% of them found once; the top ten carry roughly 12%. Sequencing used PBMCs. The receptors shown here come from a male donor in good health and CMV-seropositive.

The chain carries TRBV5-1 and TRBJ2-2; 8 nucleotides align to TRBD1. Germline-derived CDR1 and CDR2 are SGHRS and YFSETQ. This CDR3 comprises 15 residues. The junction had 7 bases not matched to a gene; V was cut back by 5 bases and J by 4 bases. The CDR3 nucleotides are TGCGCCAGCAGACCCGGGACAGGAGGCACCGGGGAGCTGTTTTTT. Translation: CASRPGTGGTGELFF.

The chain is built from TRBV28 and TRBJ2-1, with 9 bases aligning to TRBD1. In germline, CDR1 is MDHEN, CDR2 SYDVKM. V was clipped by 4 bases and J by 6 bases; unmatched bases: 10. This CDR3 has 16 amino acids. CDR3 residues: CASSYRGQGRVNEQFF. The CDR3 bases are TGTGCCAGCAGTTATCGGGGACAGGGTAGGGTCAATGAGCAGTTCTTC.

The chain couples TRBV29-1 to TRBJ2-4, with TRBD1 as a possible D gene (7 bases). The CDR3 consists of 12 residues. V was trimmed by 7 bases and J by 5 bases, leaving 12 bases between them. Germline V CDR1 and CDR2: SQVTM, ANQGSEA. The CDR3 nucleotides read TGCAGCGCTGCGGGACAGCAAAACATTCAGTACTTC. Translation: CSAAGQQNIQYF.

CDR3 in amino acids: CASSFGRRGANVLTF. CDR3 DNA: TGTGCCAGCAGTTTCGGGAGAAGGGGGGCCAACGTCCTGACTTTC. V usage is TRBV6-1 and J usage is TRBJ2-6, with a possible D match to TRBD2 (6 bases). The length of the CDR3 is 15 residues. V lost 5 bases and J 4 bases, leaving 12 bases between the germline ends. Germline CDR1 and CDR2: MNHNS and SASEGT.

This clone was seen more than once but under ten times. This rearrangement joins TRBV9 to TRBJ2-1, with TRBD1 identical over 7 bases. CDR1 and CDR2 (germline): SGDLS, YYNGEE. Germline trimming cut 0 bases from V and 5 bases from J; bases unmatched to any gene: 11. The CDR3 runs to 17 residues. The chain's CDR3 is CASSVEGSDRYNNEQFF. The DNA of the CDR3 is TGTGCCAGCAGCGTAGAGGGGTCGGACAGGTACAACAATGAGCAGTTCTTC.

V gene TRBV27 combines with J gene TRBJ2-7; D gene uncertain. Germline CDR1 and CDR2: MNHEY and SMNVEV (reference sequence). V shed 4 bases and J shed 1 base, with 8 bases lying between them. There are 13 residues in the CDR3. CDR3 bases: TGTGCCAGCAGTTGGCAGGCGTCCTACGAGCAGTACTTC. Its protein product is CASSWQASYEQYF.

In DNA, the CDR3 is TGTGCCAGCAGCCCTCAGACAGTCCCTCTCACAGATACGCAGTATTTT. This gives the protein CASSPQTVPLTDTQYF. The chain joins TRBV5-6 to TRBJ2-3; D is possibly TRBD1 (5 bases). Trimming left V 4 bases short and J 2 bases short, with 17 bases between. Germline values: CDR1 SGHDT, CDR2 YYEEEE. The CDR3 has 16 residues.

The gene calls are TRBV6-5 and TRBJ2-7, with 8 positions matching TRBD2. V lost 2 bases to trimming and J lost 3 bases; unmatched junction nucleotides: 6. Germline V lookup: CDR1 MNHEY, CDR2 SVGAGI. The CDR3 is 15 amino acids. The CDR3 here is CASSYLSGRNYEQYF. The CDR3 coding sequence is TGTGCCAGCAGTTACCTAAGCGGGAGAAACTACGAGCAGTACTTC.

This chain links TRBV14 with TRBJ2-7; D not certain. Germline V gives CDR1 SGHDN, CDR2 FVKESK. The V end was cut by 2 bases, the J end by 0 bases, with 11 bases between. This CDR3 is 15 amino acids long. The CDR3 region has the DNA TGTGCCAGCAGCCAAAGACCGCCAGGCTCCTACGAGCAGTACTTC. It encodes CASSQRPPGSYEQYF.

This chain connects TRBV18 to TRBJ2-5, with TRBD2 matching 12 bases. V lost 6 bases to trimming and J lost 1 base; unmatched junction nucleotides: 6. CDR3 length: 16 residues. Germline assignment: CDR1 KGHSH and CDR2 LQKENI. For the CDR3, the DNA is TGTGCCAGCTCTCGCACTAGCGGGGGGCCCCAAGAGACCCAGTACTTC. This codes for CASSRTSGGPQETQYF.

The rearrangement links TRBV2 to TRBJ1-1; 9 bases map to TRBD1. Germline V gene data show CDR1 as SNHLY and CDR2 as FYNNEI. V dropped 9 bases and J dropped 4; count of bases not matched to a gene: 9. This CDR3 comprises 14 residues. The CDR3 loop is CARSRPGQGTEAFF. The DNA for the CDR3 is TGTGCCAGGAGTCGGCCGGGACAGGGCACTGAAGCTTTCTTT.

The rearrangement uses TRBV9 and TRBJ2-1; the match to TRBD2 covers 12 bases. This CDR3 has 18 residues. Germline V gene lookup returns CDR1 SGDLS and CDR2 YYNGEE. J lost 0 bases, V lost 1 base, and 5 bases had no gene match. CDR3 sequence (DNA): TGTGCCAGCAGCGTACTGACTAGCGGGGGAGGCTCCTACAATGAGCAGTTCTTC. This sequence encodes CASSVLTSGGGSYNEQFF.

V and J are TRBV6-6 and TRBJ2-3, with TRBD2 identical over 7 bases. There are 16 residues in the CDR3. From germline, CDR1 is MNHNY and CDR2 SVGAGI (reference sequence). Unmatched junction bases numbered 12, after V lost 7 bases and J lost 2 bases. The CDR3 protein is CASTFRGLGLTDTQYF. In DNA form, the CDR3 reads TGTGCCAGCACCTTTAGAGGACTAGGCCTCACAGATACGCAGTATTTT.

The rearrangement joins TRBV25-1 to TRBJ1-6; D is undetermined. The CDR3 sequence is 13 residues long. Germline values: CDR1 MGHDK, CDR2 SYGVNS. Trimming pared 7 bases from V and 5 bases from J, leaving 9 bases between. CDR3 bases: TGTGCCAGCACCGAGACTAATAATTCACCCCTCCACTTT. It codes for CASTETNNSPLHF.

This chain connects TRBV5-5 to TRBJ2-7, with TRBD2 matching over 10 bases. CDR3 size: 14 residues. Germline V gene data show CDR1 as SGHKS and CDR2 as YYEKEE (reference sequence). V shed 3 bases and J 2 bases; nucleotides not matched to a gene: 2. The CDR3 sequence: CASSYGLAAYEQYF. The CDR3 DNA is TGTGCCAGCAGCTATGGACTAGCGGCCTACGAGCAGTACTTC.

V usage is TRBV27 and J usage is TRBJ2-2, with 9 bases matching TRBD2. Germline V gene lookup returns CDR1 MNHEY and CDR2 SMNVEV (reference sequence). V trimming: 5 bases; J trimming: 5 bases; junction bases outside the gene matches: 6. This CDR3 has 15 amino acids. The CDR3 DNA is TGTGCCAGCAGTCCCCTGCTAGCGGGGACCGGGGAGCTGTTTTTT. Protein product: CASSPLLAGTGELFF.

The rearrangement uses TRBV5-6 and TRBJ2-2; 7 bases fit TRBD2. Germline V gives CDR1 SGHDT, CDR2 YYEEEE. J gave up 5 bases and V 0 bases, and 13 bases lay outside the gene matches. The CDR3 has 18 amino acids. DNA for the CDR3: TGTGCCAGCAGCTTGGTCGGGCTAGCGGTAGGATGGACCGGGGAGCTGTTTTTT. This translates into CASSLVGLAVGWTGELFF.

The J gene is TRBJ2-1, the V gene TRBV5-6, with TRBD2 identical over 10 bases. CDR3 length: 15 residues. Germline CDR1 reads SGHDT; CDR2 reads YYEEEE. V was clipped by 4 bases and J by 3 bases; unmatched bases: 4. The CDR3, as DNA: TGTGCCAGCAGCGCCCTAGCGGGGGACTACAATGAGCAGTTCTTC. Translated: CASSALAGDYNEQFF.

This clone was detected a few times. V usage is TRBV18 and J usage is TRBJ2-7; no reliable D call. Germline V gives CDR1 KGHSH, CDR2 LQKENI. Trimming removed 5 bases at V and 2 bases at J, with 10 bases between. CDR3 length equals 13 residues. The CDR3 reads CASSEMSAYEQYF. DNA of the CDR3: TGTGCCAGCTCAGAGATGAGCGCCTACGAGCAGTACTTC.

The rearrangement uses TRBV2 and TRBJ2-7; D is possibly TRBD1 (5 bases). CDR3 length: 13 residues. The V gene lost 6 bases and the J gene lost 2 bases, with 11 bases spanning the gap. The germline CDR1 and CDR2 sequences are SNHLY and FYNNEI. CDR3 sequence (DNA): TGTGCCAGCAGATCCCCGGACACCTACGAGCAGTACTTC. Translating it yields CASRSPDTYEQYF.

This clone was seen a few times. The gene calls are TRBV5-1 and TRBJ2-1; maybe TRBD1 (5 bases). CDR1 is SGHRS, CDR2 YFSETQ, per germline. V was pared by 4 bases and J by 0 bases, with 11 bases between. The CDR3 spans 15 residues. CDR3 nucleotide sequence: TGCGCCAGCAGCGACAGATTTAACTCCTACAATGAGCAGTTCTTC. Amino acids: CASSDRFNSYNEQFF.

This chain joins TRBV5-1 and TRBJ2-7, with TRBD1 identical over 8 bases. Trimming removed 3 bases from V and 2 bases from J; junction bases left unmatched: 7. Per the germline V gene, CDR1 is SGHRS and CDR2 is YFSETQ. The CDR3 is 15 amino acids. DNA of the CDR3: TGCGCCAGCAGCTCCGGACAGGGCGGGCCCTACGAGCAGTACTTC. Protein product: CASSSGQGGPYEQYF.

The chain uses TRBV15 and TRBJ2-7; 7 bases are a match to TRBD2. Germline V gives CDR1 LNHNV, CDR2 YYDKDF (reference sequence). The CDR3 covers 16 residues. The ends lost 0 bases at V and 2 bases at J; junction bases unmatched: 7. The DNA of the CDR3 is TGTGCCACCAGCAGAGACCAGCGGGACTTCCCCTACGAGCAGTACTTC. Translation: CATSRDQRDFPYEQYF.

The chain uses TRBV9 and TRBJ2-2; 7 bases line up with TRBD2. Germline V gene lookup returns CDR1 SGDLS and CDR2 YYNGEE. The V and J ends lost 1 base and 7 bases, in that order; junction bases with no gene match: 7. This CDR3 spans 15 amino acids. The CDR3, as DNA: TGTGCCAGCAGCGTACTGGGAGGGACTGGCGGGGAGCTGTTTTTT. It codes for CASSVLGGTGGELFF.

The chain carries TRBV21-1 and TRBJ2-5; whether TRBD2, the table's D call, matches the DNA was not checked. TRBV21-1 is a listed pseudogene. CDR3 size: 18 residues. The CDR3 DNA follows: TGTGCCAGCAGCGCACAAATCGGGGTAGCGGGACTAGGAGAGACCCAGTACTTC. Translation: CASSAQIGVAGLGETQYF.

Notes on this clone: Additional DNA sequences in this sample encode the identical CDR3. The chain recombines TRBV5-5 with TRBJ1-2; D is ambiguous. The length of the CDR3 is 13 residues. In germline, CDR1 is SGHKS, CDR2 YYEKEE (reference sequence). Trimming removed 2 bases at V and 2 bases at J, with 7 bases between. CDR3: CASSLGGNYGYTF. CDR3 DNA sequence: TGTGCCAGCAGCTTAGGAGGGAACTATGGCTACACCTTC.